These T cell receptor beta chains were read from a single sample in a study of glioma-infiltrating T cells after dendritic cell vaccination. Only in-frame clones appear in the TCRdb table, and some are missing; sequencing was by immunoSEQ multiplex PCR. There are 45,000 to 50,000 clones in the sample; 85% to 90% occur only once, and about 10% lies in the top ten. This specimen was blood, taken before dendritic cell vaccination. These receptors all come from a human donor with glioblastoma. CDR3s include the opening cysteine and the closing phenylalanine or tryptophan. Part of the rows lack a size; the others show once, few, many or a class for expanded clones.

V	J	size	CDR3
TRBV4-2	TRBJ2-5	NA	CASSSFGDRGLETQYF
TRBV7-3	TRBJ2-6	NA	CASSPGGANVLTF
TRBV6-6	TRBJ1-2	NA	CASSSPLTGDYGYTF
TRBV4-2	TRBJ2-5	NA	CASSQGQGRAETQYF
TRBV6-6	TRBJ2-3	NA	CASSYKGQGGDTQYF
TRBV9	TRBJ2-1	NA	CASSAGTSGSYNEQFF
TRBV4-2	TRBJ1-1	NA	CASSPSTAGAEAFF
TRBV19	TRBJ2-1	once	CASRTSGSYNEQFF
TRBV7-2	TRBJ1-4	NA	CASSRGNNEKLFF
TRBV11-2	TRBJ1-1	once	CASSSPGQGDSAFF
TRBV6-5	TRBJ1-5	NA	CASSWGQDSNQPQHF
TRBV11-3	TRBJ2-5	NA	CASSLGTGEETQYF
TRBV6-1	TRBJ1-1	NA	CASSGYRPVFKDATEAFF
TRBV27	TRBJ2-7	NA	CASSFGAGASYEQYF
TRBV19	TRBJ2-1	few	CASSIGSGTYNEQFF
TRBV18	TRBJ1-2	NA	CASSPLGRDYGYTF
TRBV19	TRBJ1-1	NA	CASSWEGLPNTEAFF
TRBV5-5	NA	NA	CASSLYGSSYEQYF
TRBV28	TRBJ1-4	NA	CASSLSGGSSEKLFF
TRBV15	TRBJ1-5	NA	CATSRRPSNQPQHF
TRBV7-2	TRBJ2-1	NA	CASSLESGIFF
TRBV9	TRBJ2-2	NA	CASSAPGLAGGGTGELFF
TRBV27	TRBJ2-7	NA	CASSLSVASSQYF
TRBV7-9	TRBJ1-1	NA	CASSLGGGTFF
TRBV11-3	TRBJ2-3	NA	CASSSGTSGNSDTQYF
TRBV18	TRBJ2-7	NA	CASSPPDRVFEQYF
TRBV11-3	TRBJ1-1	NA	CASSFEGALNTEAFF
TRBV5-6	TRBJ2-1	NA	CASSLAGGNEQFF
TRBV4-3	TRBJ2-1	NA	CASSQVLVRGEQFF
TRBV7-2	TRBJ2-5	NA	CASSLTSTPETQYF
TRBV10-2	TRBJ2-1	NA	CASRTGMYNEQFF
TRBV4-3	TRBJ1-2	NA	CASSQFLGGGLYGYTF
TRBV5-4	TRBJ1-5	few	CASSLDGKNQPQHF
TRBV19	TRBJ1-2	once	CASSLDGGYGYTF
TRBV21-1	TRBJ1-6	NA	CASSIGTVYNSPLHF
TRBV6-1	TRBJ1-1	NA	CASSAQGWAEAFF
TRBV5-4	TRBJ1-1	NA	CASSPGGAPGEAFF
TRBV11-2	TRBJ1-3	NA	CASIKGGAGNTIYF
TRBV14	TRBJ1-1	NA	CASSQGGPTAYF
TRBV9	TRBJ2-1	NA	CASSFRQARFF
TRBV21-1	TRBJ1-1	NA	CASSKGGRRMNTEAFF
TRBV6-5	TRBJ2-7	NA	CASSWDRGPYEQYF
TRBV4-3	TRBJ1-2	NA	CASSRQGSSYGYTF
TRBV29-1	TRBJ2-5	few	CSAGPADKETQYF
TRBV4-3	TRBJ2-3	NA	CASSQDHRGTDTQYF
TRBV19	TRBJ1-5	NA	CASTPGGTRPNQPQHF
TRBV7-2	TRBJ2-2	NA	CASSQLTGGSGELFF
TRBV29-1	TRBJ1-2	NA	CSAGRTATANYGYTF
TRBV7-6	TRBJ1-1	NA	CASSLGPGDTEAFF
TRBV27	TRBJ1-2	NA	CASSLNSGARGYTF
TRBV11-2	TRBJ1-5	NA	CASSLDGGRNQPQHF
TRBV11-3	TRBJ2-7	NA	CASSSRTSGYEQYF
TRBV4-3	TRBJ1-6	NA	CASSQGQSYNSPLHF
TRBV2	TRBJ1-1	NA	CASSLDRGMNTEAFF
TRBV18	TRBJ1-3	NA	CASSPATGLGSGNTIYF
TRBV5-1	TRBJ2-1	NA	CASSPGTSGRGGNEQFF
TRBV2	TRBJ1-4	NA	CASSAEGTTNEKLFF
TRBV9	TRBJ2-3	NA	CASSHERGSTDTQYF
TRBV6-5	TRBJ2-7	NA	CASRAAGESSRQYF